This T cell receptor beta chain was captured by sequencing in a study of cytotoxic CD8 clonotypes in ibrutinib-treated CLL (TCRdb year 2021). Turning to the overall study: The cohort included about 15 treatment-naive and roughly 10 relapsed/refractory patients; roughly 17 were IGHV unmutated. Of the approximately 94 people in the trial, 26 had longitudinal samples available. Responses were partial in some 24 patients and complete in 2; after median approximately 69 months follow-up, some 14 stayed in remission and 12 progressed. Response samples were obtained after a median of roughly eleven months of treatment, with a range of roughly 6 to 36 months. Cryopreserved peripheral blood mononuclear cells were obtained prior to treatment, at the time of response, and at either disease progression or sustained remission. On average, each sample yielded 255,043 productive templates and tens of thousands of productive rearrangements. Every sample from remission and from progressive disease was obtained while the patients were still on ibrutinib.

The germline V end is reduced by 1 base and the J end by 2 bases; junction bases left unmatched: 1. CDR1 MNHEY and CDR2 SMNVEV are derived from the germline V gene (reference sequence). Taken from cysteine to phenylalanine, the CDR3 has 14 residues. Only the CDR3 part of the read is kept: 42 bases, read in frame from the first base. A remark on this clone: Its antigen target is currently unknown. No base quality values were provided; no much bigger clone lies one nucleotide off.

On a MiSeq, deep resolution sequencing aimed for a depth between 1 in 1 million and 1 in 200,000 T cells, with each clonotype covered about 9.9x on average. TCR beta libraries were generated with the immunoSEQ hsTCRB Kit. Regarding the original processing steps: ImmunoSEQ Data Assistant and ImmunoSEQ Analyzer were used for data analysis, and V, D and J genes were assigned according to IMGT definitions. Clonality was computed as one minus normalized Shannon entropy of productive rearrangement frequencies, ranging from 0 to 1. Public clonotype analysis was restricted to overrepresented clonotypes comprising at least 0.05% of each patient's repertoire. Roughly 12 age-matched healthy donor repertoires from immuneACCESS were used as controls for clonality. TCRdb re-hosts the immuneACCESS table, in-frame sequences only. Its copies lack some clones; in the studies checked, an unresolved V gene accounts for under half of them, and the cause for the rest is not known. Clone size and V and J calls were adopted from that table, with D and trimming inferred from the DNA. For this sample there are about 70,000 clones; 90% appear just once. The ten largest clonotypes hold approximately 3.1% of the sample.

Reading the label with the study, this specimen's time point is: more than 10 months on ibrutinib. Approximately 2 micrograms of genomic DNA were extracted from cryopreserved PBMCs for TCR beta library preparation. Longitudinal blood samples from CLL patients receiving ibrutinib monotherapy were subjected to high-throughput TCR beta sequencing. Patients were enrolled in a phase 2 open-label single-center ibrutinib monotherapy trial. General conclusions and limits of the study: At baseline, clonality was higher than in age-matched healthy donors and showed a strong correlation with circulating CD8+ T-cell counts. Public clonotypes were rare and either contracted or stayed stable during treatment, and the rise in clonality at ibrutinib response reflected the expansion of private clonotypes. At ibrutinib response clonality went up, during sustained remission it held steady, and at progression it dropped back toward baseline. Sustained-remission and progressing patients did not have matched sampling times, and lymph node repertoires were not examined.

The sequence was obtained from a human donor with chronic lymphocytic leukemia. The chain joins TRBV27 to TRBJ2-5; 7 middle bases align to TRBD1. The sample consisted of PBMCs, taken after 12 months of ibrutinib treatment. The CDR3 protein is CASSLWTGQETQYF. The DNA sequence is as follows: TGTGCCAGCAGTTTATGGACAGGACAAGAGACCCAGTACTTC.